What follows are 27 T cell receptor beta chains derived from one specimen sequenced in a study of Ad26.COV2.S vaccination and SARS-CoV-2 variants. Documented treatment: about 20 received Ad26.COV2.S at low or high dose, single or two shots; roughly 5 received placebo; per-sample allocation not given. Day 63 after the first injection of vaccine or placebo was the sampling time. Method: immunoSEQ multiplex PCR; TCRdb's copy keeps in-frame clones and lacks some. The table records about 500,000 clones, nearly 90% of them present only once. Source: peripheral blood, taken in a trial of Ad26.COV2.S vaccine versus placebo. The origin of the receptors is a person between 18 and 65 years old who received the Ad26.COV2.S COVID-19 vaccine or a placebo.

This rearrangement joins TRBV28 to TRBJ1-2; no definite D call. V lost 1 base to trimming and J lost 3 bases, with 3 bases between them. Germline V gives CDR1 MDHEN, CDR2 SYDVKM. The CDR3 spans 12 residues. CDR3 sequence reads: CASSLLDYGYTF. The CDR3 nucleotides read TGTGCCAGCAGTTTATTAGACTATGGCTACACCTTC.

As to this clone: Other nucleotide sequences in the sample specify the same CDR3. The rearrangement joins TRBV7-2 to TRBJ2-5; D possibly uses TRBD1 or TRBD2 (6 bases each). The CDR3 runs to 14 residues. Germline V gives CDR1 SGHTA, CDR2 FQGNSA. Trimming stripped 0 bases from V and 4 bases from J, with 9 bases between. CDR3: CASSLAGGRETQYF. The CDR3 DNA follows: TGTGCCAGCAGCTTAGCGGGGGGCAGAGAGACCCAGTACTTC.

The chain has TRBV6-2 or TRBV6-3 and TRBJ2-5, with D hard to call. Germline V gives CDR1 MNHEY, CDR2 SVGEGT. The length of the CDR3 is 13 residues. The V and J ends lost 2 bases and 4 bases respectively, with 8 bases between them. CDR3 sequence: CASSYVLRETQYF. The DNA of the CDR3 is TGTGCCAGCAGTTACGTATTGAGAGAGACCCAGTACTTC.

The genes are TRBV30 and TRBJ1-1; D uncertain. V lost 0 bases and J lost 2, with 13 bases in between. The germline CDR1 and CDR2 sequences are GTSNPN and SVGIG (reference sequence). The CDR3 runs to 15 residues. This CDR3 is CAWSVRISNNTEAFF. For the CDR3, the DNA is TGTGCCTGGAGTGTACGAATTAGTAATAACACTGAAGCTTTCTTT.

The genes are TRBV27 and TRBJ1-2; 7 nucleotides align to TRBD1. Trimming removed 3 bases from V and 1 base from J; junction bases left unmatched: 8. The length of the CDR3 is 16 residues. Looked up from germline, CDR1 is MNHEY and CDR2 is SMNVEV (reference sequence). This CDR3 is CASSLTGLSYNYGYTF. DNA for the CDR3: TGTGCCAGCAGTTTGACAGGGCTGTCCTATAACTATGGCTACACCTTC.

The chain carries TRBV3-1 (or the pseudogene TRBV3-2) and TRBJ2-2; a possible D gene is TRBD1 (5 bases). The CDR3 is 15 amino acids. The V gene's germline CDR1 is LGHDT and CDR2 YNNKEL (reference sequence). The V end lost 1 base, the J end lost 1 base, and 7 bases lay between the germline ends. The CDR3 loop reads CASSQGGQNTGELFF. The CDR3 coding sequence is TGTGCCAGCAGCCAAGGGGGCCAGAACACCGGGGAGCTGTTTTTT.

The chain couples TRBV28 to TRBJ2-1, with 9 bases that match TRBD2. Germline V gene data show CDR1 as MDHEN and CDR2 as SYDVKM. The CDR3 sequence is 15 residues long. J lost 7 bases, V lost 6 bases, and 10 bases had no gene match. CDR3 loop: CASSPGLARGNEQFF. CDR3 bases: TGTGCCAGCAGCCCGGGACTAGCTAGGGGGAATGAGCAGTTCTTC.

This clone was counted once. The CDR3 is CASSLALQNYGYTF. In DNA, the CDR3 is TGCGCCAGCAGCTTGGCCCTACAGAACTATGGCTACACCTTC. This chain connects TRBV5-1 to TRBJ1-2; D ambiguous. The CDR3 spans 14 residues. The V gene lost 0 bases and the J gene lost 2 bases, with 8 bases spanning the gap. Looked up from germline, CDR1 is SGHRS and CDR2 is YFSETQ.

In regard to this clone: This sample includes further DNA sequences coding for the same CDR3. J is TRBJ1-1 and V is TRBV7-9; D is ambiguous. Germline V gene data show CDR1 as SEHNR and CDR2 as FQNEAQ (reference sequence). The CDR3 consists of 13 residues. Between the trimmed V and J ends, which lost 5 bases and 0 bases, there was a span of 7 bases. CDR3 residues: CASSPTVNTEAFF. CDR3 nucleotides: TGTGCCAGCAGCCCGACGGTGAACACTGAAGCTTTCTTT.

The J gene is TRBJ2-5, the V gene TRBV2, with 10 bases fitting TRBD2. V lost 7 bases and J lost 5; bases outside the gene matches: 7. The CDR3 has 14 amino acids. CDR1 is SNHLY, CDR2 FYNNEI, per germline. The chain's CDR3 is CASIEVTSGETQYF. The DNA for the CDR3 is TGTGCCAGCATTGAGGTGACTAGCGGGGAGACCCAGTACTTC.

The rearrangement joins TRBV6-5 to TRBJ1-1; D call uncertain. This CDR3 is 13 amino acids long. The V and J ends lost 5 bases and 4 bases respectively, with 11 bases between them. CDR1 is MNHEY and CDR2 is SVGAGI in the germline V gene. Here the CDR3 reads CASSPSMITEAFF. In nucleotides, the CDR3 is TGTGCCAGCAGTCCCTCAATGATCACTGAAGCTTTCTTT.

The chain has TRBV12-5 and TRBJ1-2; perhaps TRBD1 as D (5 bases). CDR3 length: 12 residues. Per germline, CDR1 LGHNT and CDR2 FRNRAP. The ends were cut back, 1 base at V and 7 bases at J, with 7 bases in the middle. The CDR3 DNA is TGTGCTAGTGGTTTGGAAAGGGGTGGCTACACCTTC. It encodes CASGLERGGYTF.

The chain is built from TRBV5-8 and TRBJ2-7, with a possible D match to TRBD1 (7 bases). The V end lost 0 bases, the J end lost 4 bases, and 14 bases lay between the germline ends. Germline V gene data show CDR1 as SGHTS and CDR2 as YDEGEE. The CDR3 has 15 amino acids. DNA of the CDR3: TGTGCCAGCAGCTTGGAGACAGGGACTCCTTACGAGCAGTACTTC. This encodes CASSLETGTPYEQYF.

V is TRBV11-3 and J is TRBJ2-3; TRBD2 matches 8 bases. Germline CDR1 SGHNT, CDR2 YENEEA. With 3 bases clipped from V and 3 bases from J, the junction kept 5 bases outside the gene matches. The CDR3 consists of 15 residues. CDR3 nucleotide sequence: TGTGCCAGCAGCTTCGGGACTAGTGGAACAGATACGCAGTATTTT. It specifies CASSFGTSGTDTQYF.

This clone was seen just once. The genes are TRBV4-1 and TRBJ2-2; D could derive from TRBD1 or TRBD2 (5 bases each). CDR1 is MGHRA, CDR2 YSYEKL, per germline. This CDR3 region has 19 residues. V lost 0 bases and J 0 bases, leaving 17 bases between the germline ends. The CDR3 nucleotides read TGCGCCAGCAGCCAAGAGACCGGGGCCTACCTCGCGAACACCGGGGAGCTGTTTTTT. Its protein product is CASSQETGAYLANTGELFF.

The rearrangement uses TRBV4-3 and TRBJ2-1; 7 nucleotides agree with TRBD1. The CDR3 extends over 15 amino acids. With V trimmed by 1 base and J by 8 bases, 8 bases remained unmatched. Germline V CDR1 and CDR2: LGHNA, YSLEER. CDR3 residues: CASSQGYRGMDEQFF. The CDR3 nucleotides are TGCGCCAGCAGCCAAGGATACAGGGGTATGGATGAGCAGTTCTTC.

This rearrangement joins TRBV6-5 to TRBJ1-2; 8 bases are a match to TRBD1. CDR3 length equals 15 residues. Germline lookup yields CDR1 MNHEY and CDR2 SVGAGI. The J segment lost 0 bases and the V segment lost 6 bases, leaving 6 bases of the junction unmatched. The CDR3 loop reads CASRTAQGANYGYTF. As DNA, the CDR3 is TGTGCCAGCAGAACAGCACAGGGGGCTAACTATGGCTACACCTTC.

The V call is TRBV7-2, the J call TRBJ2-2; the D is unclear. With 1 base removed from V and 0 bases from J, the gap between germline ends came to 15 bases. The CDR3 consists of 18 residues. The germline V gene encodes CDR1 SGHTA and CDR2 FQGNSA. CDR3 coding DNA: TGTGCCAGCAGCTTAGATGCCCTGTGGGTCCCGAACACCGGGGAGCTGTTTTTT. Translating it yields CASSLDALWVPNTGELFF. The full variable domain, its missing parts supplied by reference TRBV7-2 and TRBJ2-2, is GAGVSQSPSNKVTEKGKDVELRCDPISGHTALYWYRQSLGQGLEFLIYFQGNSAPDKSGLPSDRFSAERTGGSVSTLTIQRTQQEDSAVYLCASSLDALWVPNTGELFFGEGSRLTVL.

The V call is TRBV7-6, the J call TRBJ1-5, with 7 bases aligning to TRBD1. The CDR3 has 15 residues. Trimming took 5 bases from V and 5 from J; bases not matched to a gene: 9. Looked up from germline, CDR1 is SGHVS and CDR2 is FNYEAQ. In nucleotides, the CDR3 is TGTGCCAGCAGCCTGACGGCAGGGGGGGATCAGCCCCAGCATTTT. Amino acid sequence: CASSLTAGGDQPQHF. Complete variable domain (other parts from reference TRBV7-6 and TRBJ1-5): GAGVSQSPRYKVTKRGQDVALRCDPISGHVSLYWYRQALGQGPEFLTYFNYEAQQDKSGLPNDRFSAERPEGSISTLTIQRTEQRDSAMYRCASSLTAGGDQPQHFGDGTRLSIL.

The chain couples TRBV10-3 to TRBJ2-5, with D maybe TRBD2 (5 bases). CDR1 and CDR2 from the germline V gene are ENHRY and SYGVKD. CDR3 size: 14 residues. V lost 2 bases and J lost 2, with 9 bases in between. The CDR3 loop is CAISEGGLQETQYF. The CDR3 DNA follows: TGTGCCATCAGTGAGGGCGGGCTACAAGAGACCCAGTACTTC.

The V call is TRBV25-1, the J call TRBJ2-3; 9 bases are shared with TRBD1. The ends lost 8 bases at V and 6 bases at J; junction bases unmatched: 0. CDR3 length equals 11 residues. The V gene's germline CDR1 is MGHDK and CDR2 SYGVNS. The CDR3 sequence is CASDRGDTQYF. The CDR3 bases are TGTGCCAGCGACAGGGGGGATACGCAGTATTTT.

The chain links TRBV30 to TRBJ1-1, with D possibly being TRBD1 (6 bases). Germline CDR1 reads GTSNPN; CDR2 reads SVGIG (reference sequence). The ends were cut back, 2 bases at V and 11 bases at J, with 12 bases in the middle. CDR3 length: 11 amino acids. CDR3 coding DNA: TGTGCCTGGAGTCCCGGGGGGCTGGCTTTCTTT. Its protein is CAWSPGGLAFF. Together with reference TRBV30 and TRBJ1-1, the CDR3 gives the full variable domain: SQTIHQWPATLVQPVGSPLSLECTVEGTSNPNLYWYRQAAGRGLQLLFYSVGIGQISSEVPQNLSASRPQDRQFILSSKKLLLSDSGFYLCAWSPGGLAFFGQGTRLTVV.

The gene calls are TRBV7-2 and TRBJ2-7; D not resolved. With 2 bases removed from V and 6 bases from J, the gap between germline ends came to 17 bases. Germline lookup yields CDR1 SGHTA and CDR2 FQGNSA. The CDR3 loop spans 15 amino acids. CDR3 sequence reads: CASSLFGLEMGEQYF. CDR3 bases: TGTGCCAGCAGCTTATTTGGGTTGGAAATGGGCGAGCAGTACTTC. The full variable domain, in which reference TRBV7-2 and TRBJ2-7 provide the parts outside the CDR3, is GAGVSQSPSNKVTEKGKDVELRCDPISGHTALYWYRQSLGQGLEFLIYFQGNSAPDKSGLPSDRFSAERTGGSVSTLTIQRTQQEDSAVYLCASSLFGLEMGEQYFGPGTRLTVT.

The V gene is TRBV3-1 (or the pseudogene TRBV3-2), the J gene TRBJ1-3; 7 bases fit TRBD1. The CDR3 is 16 residues long. The J segment lost 2 bases and the V segment lost 3 bases, leaving 7 bases of the junction unmatched. Germline V CDR1 and CDR2: LGHDT, YNNKEL (reference sequence). The CDR3 nucleotides read TGTGCCAGCAGCCACAAACCCGGGACAGCTGGAAACACCATATATTTT. As protein: CASSHKPGTAGNTIYF.

The rearrangement links TRBV6-1 to TRBJ2-3; TRBD2 agrees at 10 bases. The germline CDR1 and CDR2 sequences are MNHNS and SASEGT. CDR3 size: 18 residues. V gave up 2 bases and J gave up 1 base; unmatched junction bases: 9. The CDR3 coding sequence is TGTGCCAGCAGTGAACTAGCGGGGGCCCCCCTCGGCACAGATACGCAGTATTTT. This sequence encodes CASSELAGAPLGTDTQYF.

This clone has only one observation. V is TRBV11-2 and J is TRBJ1-6; weak D call: TRBD1 (6 bases). Germline values: CDR1 SGHAT, CDR2 FQNNGV. The CDR3 loop spans 17 amino acids. The V end was cut by 5 bases, the J end by 7 bases, with 21 bases between. This CDR3 reads CASSPAGTSRGNSPLHF. CDR3 DNA: TGTGCCAGCAGCCCAGCGGGGACTTCGAGGGGGAATTCACCCCTCCACTTT.

This chain joins TRBV27 and TRBJ2-3; TRBD1 is a possible D gene (6 bases). This CDR3 comprises 15 residues. The ends were cut back, 6 bases at V and 0 bases at J, with 13 bases in the middle. The V gene's germline CDR1 is MNHEY and CDR2 SMNVEV (reference sequence). The CDR3 sequence: CASRRGTVSTDTQYF. DNA of the CDR3: TGTGCCAGCAGGAGGGGGACGGTAAGCACAGATACGCAGTATTTT.